These T cell receptor beta chains were read from a single sample in a study of low-dose radiotherapy and immunotherapy resistance in tumors. Each CDR3 protein is one row after TCRdb ran MiXCR on the reads. The data hold roughly 39,000 distinct CDR3 sequences, with around a third observed a single time. Sequencing was performed on PBMCs, taken before treatment. The receptors here all came from a male donor with gallbladder cancer. The CDR3 runs from the conserved cysteine through the conserved F or W. Size values are once, few and many counts, or a class for expanded clones, and some rows have none.

TRBV7-3,-,TRBJ1-4,16,CASSEIGREEGEKLFF
TRBV14,-,TRBJ2-7,13,CASSPGTGSEQYF
TRBV5-4,few,TRBJ2-1,14,CASSWTGTRNEQFF
TRBV20-1,many,TRBJ2-7,14,CSARAGTGRYEQYF
TRBV9,-,TRBJ2-5,16,CASSVGGQDLKETQYF
TRBV3-1,once,TRBJ1-3,18,CASSQGGDGGSSGNTIYF
TRBV5-5,few,TRBJ1-5,17,CASSLKTGWNQGQPQHF
TRBV19,many,TRBJ2-6,17,CASRAGAPASGANVLTF
TRBV7-2,once,TRBJ1-1,16,CASSLRGTGGPTEAFF
TRBV3-1,-,TRBJ1-6,14,CASSQTVLNSPLHF
TRBV7-8,many,TRBJ2-7,15,CASSSPGQKTYEQYF
TRBV7-9,many,TRBJ2-2,14,CASSSGQNTGELFF
TRBV13,many,TRBJ2-1,13,CASSRDAGDEQFF
TRBV7-2,many,TRBJ2-4,14,CASSPGQGSDIQYF
TRBV12-3/TRBV12-4,many,TRBJ2-2,15,CASSSGTGRAGELFF